This T cell receptor beta chain was observed in a study of T-cell reconstitution after alpha-beta-depleted transplantation in children (dated by TCRdb to 2016 to 2017). In the study overall: Using TCR repertoire profiling, the study quantitatively followed how T-cell immune reconstitution unfolded in children after TCRalphabeta/CD19-depleted allogeneic hematopoietic cell transplantation.

From its cysteine to its phenylalanine, the CDR3 spans 14 amino acids. Only the CDR3 DNA is retained, 42 bases long and in frame from the first base. CDR1 MNHEY and CDR2 SVGEGT were looked up in the germline V gene. The trim is 0 bases for V and 7 bases for J, with a gap of 12 bases between the germline ends. The library came from PCR. Sequencing took place on an Illumina HiSeq 2500. TCR libraries were prepared with molecular barcoding, using unique molecular identifiers to normalize TCRbeta repertoire quantification. Using fastp at Q25 and MiXCR, TCRdb reprocessed the public reads and kept productive beta chains. Rows are combined by CDR3 protein, so each entry shows the most common genes and DNA. A total of 300,000 to 400,000 distinct CDR3 sequences appear in this sample, about 16% of them only once. Approximately 38% of the sample belongs to the ten largest clones. The research as a whole found: The apparently early recovery of alphabetaT-cell counts about two months after transplant reportedly depended on only several hundred rapidly expanded clones that came from non-depleted graft cells. The frequencies of hyperexpanded clones fell over the following months, and after one year, T-cell counts and TCRbeta diversity were mostly attributed to newly produced T cells. In some patients, the high TCRbeta diversity seen at day 60 was put down to recipient T cells and intrathymic progenitors that had survived conditioning.

The meaning of the sample's treatment or condition label: allogeneic hematopoietic cell transplantation with graft depleted of TCRalphabeta T cells and CD19 B cells. Transplant recipients were children who received TCRalphabeta/CD19-depleted allogeneic hematopoietic cell grafts. Concerning this clonotype: It has no known antigen specificity. No qualities accompany the bases; no much larger clone lies one base away.

This sequence originates from a male patient between 2 and 15 years old who had a stem cell transplant for acute lymphoblastic leukemia, so the T cells may come from the graft donor. Rearrangement joined TRBV6-2 or TRBV6-3 to TRBJ1-2; no D gene call is confident. This specimen was PBMCs, mostly from graft donor cells, taken 360 days after TCRalphabeta/CD19-depleted stem cell transplant. The CDR3 reads CASSYSRGSGGYTF. The DNA sequence is as follows: TGTGCCAGCAGTTACTCTCGAGGGTCTGGTGGCTACACCTTC.